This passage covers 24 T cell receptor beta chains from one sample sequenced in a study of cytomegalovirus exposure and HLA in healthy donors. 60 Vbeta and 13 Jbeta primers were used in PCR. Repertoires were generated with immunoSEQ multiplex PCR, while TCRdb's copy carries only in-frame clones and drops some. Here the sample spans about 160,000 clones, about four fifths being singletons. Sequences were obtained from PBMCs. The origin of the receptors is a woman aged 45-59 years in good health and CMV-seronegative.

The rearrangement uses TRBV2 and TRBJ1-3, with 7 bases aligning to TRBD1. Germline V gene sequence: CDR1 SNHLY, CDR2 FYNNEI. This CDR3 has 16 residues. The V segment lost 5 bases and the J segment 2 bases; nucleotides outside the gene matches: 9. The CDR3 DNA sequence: TGTGCCAGCAGTCTACAGGGGCGGGTGGCTGGAAACACCATATATTTT. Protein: CASSLQGRVAGNTIYF.

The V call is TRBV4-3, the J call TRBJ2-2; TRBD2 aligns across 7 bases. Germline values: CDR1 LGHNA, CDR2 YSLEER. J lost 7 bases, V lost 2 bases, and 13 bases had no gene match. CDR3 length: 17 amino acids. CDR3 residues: CASSQLTGLDDGGELFF. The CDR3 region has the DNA TGCGCCAGCAGCCAACTTACCGGACTAGACGATGGCGGGGAGCTGTTTTTT.

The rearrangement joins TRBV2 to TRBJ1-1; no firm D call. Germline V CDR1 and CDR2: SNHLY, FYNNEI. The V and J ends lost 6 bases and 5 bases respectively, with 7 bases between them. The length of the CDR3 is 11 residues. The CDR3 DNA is TGTGCCAGCAGGGGCCAAACTGAAGCTTTCTTT. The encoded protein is CASRGQTEAFF.

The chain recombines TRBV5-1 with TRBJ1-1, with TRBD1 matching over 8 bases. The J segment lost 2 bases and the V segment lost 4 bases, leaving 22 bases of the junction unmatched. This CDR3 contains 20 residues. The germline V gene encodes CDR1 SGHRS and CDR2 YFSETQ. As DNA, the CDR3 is TGCGCCAGCAGCCCGGTGGGGGGACAGGTTCGTCCAGGTCCAAACACTGAAGCTTTCTTT. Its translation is CASSPVGGQVRPGPNTEAFF.

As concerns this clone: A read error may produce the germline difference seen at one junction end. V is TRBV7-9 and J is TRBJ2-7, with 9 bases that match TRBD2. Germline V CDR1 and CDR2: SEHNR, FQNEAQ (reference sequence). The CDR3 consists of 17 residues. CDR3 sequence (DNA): TGTTCCAGCAGTTTGTCTGCGGGAGGGTATTTAGGCTACGAGCAGTACTTC. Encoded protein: CSSSLSAGGYLGYEQYF.

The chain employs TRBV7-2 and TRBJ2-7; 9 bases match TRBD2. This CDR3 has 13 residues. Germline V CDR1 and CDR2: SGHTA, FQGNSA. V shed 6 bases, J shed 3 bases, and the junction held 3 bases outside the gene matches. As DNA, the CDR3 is TGTGCCAGCAGGACTAGCGGCAACTACGAGCAGTACTTC. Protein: CASRTSGNYEQYF.

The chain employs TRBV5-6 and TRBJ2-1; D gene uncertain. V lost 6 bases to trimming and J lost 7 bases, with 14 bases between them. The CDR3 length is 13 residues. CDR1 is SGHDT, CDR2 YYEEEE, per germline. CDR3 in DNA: TGTGCCAGCACCCAGGTAGGATTTAATGAGCAGTTCTTC. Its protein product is CASTQVGFNEQFF.

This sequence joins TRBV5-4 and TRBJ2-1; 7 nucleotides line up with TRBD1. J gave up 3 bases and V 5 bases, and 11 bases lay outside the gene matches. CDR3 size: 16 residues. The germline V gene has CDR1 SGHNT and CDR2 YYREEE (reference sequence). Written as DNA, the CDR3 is TGTGCCAGCAGTCTCTCTGGACAGGTGCACTACAATGAGCAGTTCTTC. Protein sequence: CASSLSGQVHYNEQFF. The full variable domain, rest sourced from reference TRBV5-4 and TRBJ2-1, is ETGVTQSPTHLIKTRGQQVTLRCSSQSGHNTVSWYQQALGQGPQFIFQYYREEENGRGNFPPRFSGLQFPNYSSELNVNALELDDSALYLCASSLSGQVHYNEQFFGPGTRLTVL.

CDR3 sequence reads: CASRRQGVSEAFF. The CDR3 coding sequence is TGTGCCAGTAGGAGGCAGGGGGTCTCTGAAGCTTTCTTT. The genes are TRBV19 and TRBJ1-1; TRBD1 aligns across 7 bases. This CDR3 comprises 13 residues. The V gene end was trimmed by 6 bases and the J gene end by 6 bases; junction bases not matched to a gene: 7. The germline V gene has CDR1 LNHDA and CDR2 SQIVND (reference sequence).

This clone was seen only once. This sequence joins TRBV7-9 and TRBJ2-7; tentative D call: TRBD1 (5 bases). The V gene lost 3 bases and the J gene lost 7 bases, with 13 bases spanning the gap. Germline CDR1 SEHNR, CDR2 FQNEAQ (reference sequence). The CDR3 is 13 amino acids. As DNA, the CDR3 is TGTGCCAGCAGCTTCGCAGGGTTGGGAGAGCAGTACTTC. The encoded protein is CASSFAGLGEQYF.

The CDR3 loop reads CASSTPTGGIETQYF. The DNA for the CDR3 is TGTGCCAGTAGTACCCCGACAGGGGGAATCGAGACCCAGTACTTC. The gene calls are TRBV19 and TRBJ2-5, with 9 positions matching TRBD1. CDR3 length: 15 residues. Trimming at V came to 4 bases and at J to 5 bases, leaving 8 bases not matched to a gene. Germline lookup yields CDR1 LNHDA and CDR2 SQIVND (reference sequence).

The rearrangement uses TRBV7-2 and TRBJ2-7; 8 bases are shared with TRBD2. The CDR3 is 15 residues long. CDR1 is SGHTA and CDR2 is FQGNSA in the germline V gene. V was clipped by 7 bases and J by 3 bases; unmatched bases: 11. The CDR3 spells CASTRDRGGFYEQYF. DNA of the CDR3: TGTGCCAGCACCCGAGACCGGGGGGGGTTCTACGAGCAGTACTTC. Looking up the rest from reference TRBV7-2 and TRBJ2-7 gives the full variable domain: GAGVSQSPSNKVTEKGKDVELRCDPISGHTALYWYRQSLGQGLEFLIYFQGNSAPDKSGLPSDRFSAERTGGSVSTLTIQRTQQEDSAVYLCASTRDRGGFYEQYFGPGTRLTVT.

In DNA form, the CDR3 reads TGTGCCAGCAGCCCGGGACTAGCGGGGGGGAATGAGCAGTTCTTC. It yields the protein CASSPGLAGGNEQFF. The chain joins TRBV13 to TRBJ2-1; 16 nucleotides agree with TRBD2. V was pared by 5 bases and J by 7 bases, with 2 bases of the junction left unmatched. The germline gives CDR1 PRHDT, CDR2 FYEKMQ (reference sequence). The CDR3 runs to 15 residues.

The DNA of the CDR3 is TGTGCCAGCAGCACCACTAGGACTCGTCGGACAGATACGCAGTATTTT. Protein sequence: CASSTTRTRRTDTQYF. The chain has TRBV5-6 and TRBJ2-3; D may be TRBD2 (5 bases). Trimming took off 4 bases at V and 3 bases at J, with 18 bases between the two ends. The V gene's germline CDR1 is SGHDT and CDR2 YYEEEE. This CDR3 spans 16 amino acids.

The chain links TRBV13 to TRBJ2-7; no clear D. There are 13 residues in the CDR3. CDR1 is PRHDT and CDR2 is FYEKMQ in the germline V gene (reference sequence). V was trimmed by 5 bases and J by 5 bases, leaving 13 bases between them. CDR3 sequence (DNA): TGTGCCAGCAGCGCCAGTGATTTCCACGAGCAGTACTTC. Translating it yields CASSASDFHEQYF.

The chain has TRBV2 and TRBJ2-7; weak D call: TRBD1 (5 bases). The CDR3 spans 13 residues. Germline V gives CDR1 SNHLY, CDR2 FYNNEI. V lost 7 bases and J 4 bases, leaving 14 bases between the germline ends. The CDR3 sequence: CASTSLPGYEQYF. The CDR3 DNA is TGTGCCAGCACATCCTTACCAGGGTACGAGCAGTACTTC.

The CDR3 sequence is CASSPGRAGYSNQPQHF. CDR3 nucleotides: TGTGCCAGCAGCCCCGGCAGGGCCGGTTATAGCAATCAGCCCCAGCATTTT. This sequence joins TRBV11-2 and TRBJ1-5, with D perhaps TRBD1 (5 bases). The CDR3 consists of 17 residues. Trimming cost V 5 bases and J 0 bases, with 17 bases left between them. Germline CDR1 and CDR2: SGHAT and FQNNGV.

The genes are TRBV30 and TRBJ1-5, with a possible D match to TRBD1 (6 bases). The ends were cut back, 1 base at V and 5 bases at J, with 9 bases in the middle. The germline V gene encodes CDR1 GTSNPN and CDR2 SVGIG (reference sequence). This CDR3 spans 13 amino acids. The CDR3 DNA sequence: TGTGCCTGGAGTGGGGGGCTCGATCAGCCCCAGCATTTT. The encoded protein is CAWSGGLDQPQHF.

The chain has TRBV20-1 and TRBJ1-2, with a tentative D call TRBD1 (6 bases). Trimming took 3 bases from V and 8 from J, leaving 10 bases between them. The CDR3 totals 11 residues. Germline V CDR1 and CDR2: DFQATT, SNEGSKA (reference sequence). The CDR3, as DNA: TGCAGTGCTAGGGGGGCGCGAGGCTACACCTTC. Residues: CSARGARGYTF.

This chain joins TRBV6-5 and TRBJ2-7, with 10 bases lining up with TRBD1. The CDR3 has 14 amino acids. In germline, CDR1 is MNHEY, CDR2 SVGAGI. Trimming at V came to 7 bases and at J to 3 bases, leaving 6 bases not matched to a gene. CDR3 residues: CASTGQGSVYEQYF. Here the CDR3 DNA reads TGTGCCAGCACGGGACAGGGGTCAGTCTACGAGCAGTACTTC.

The CDR3 DNA reads TGTGCCAGCAGCCCGGGACAGGGGATGGGCAATCAGCCCCAGCATTTT. Protein: CASSPGQGMGNQPQHF. The chain uses TRBV7-2 and TRBJ1-5; 10 bases map to TRBD1. The ends lost 5 bases at V and 2 bases at J; junction bases unmatched: 6. Looked up from germline, CDR1 is SGHTA and CDR2 is FQGNSA. The CDR3 is 16 residues long. Together with reference TRBV7-2 and TRBJ1-5, the CDR3 gives the full variable domain: GAGVSQSPSNKVTEKGKDVELRCDPISGHTALYWYRQSLGQGLEFLIYFQGNSAPDKSGLPSDRFSAERTGGSVSTLTIQRTQQEDSAVYLCASSPGQGMGNQPQHFGDGTRLSIL.

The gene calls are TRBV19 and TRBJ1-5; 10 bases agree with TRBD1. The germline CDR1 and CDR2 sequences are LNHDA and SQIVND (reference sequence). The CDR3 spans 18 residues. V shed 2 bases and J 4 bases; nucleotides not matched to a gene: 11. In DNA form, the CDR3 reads TGTGCCAGTAGTATAATTGGACAGGGGGTTTTGAGAAATCAGCCCCAGCATTTT. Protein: CASSIIGQGVLRNQPQHF.

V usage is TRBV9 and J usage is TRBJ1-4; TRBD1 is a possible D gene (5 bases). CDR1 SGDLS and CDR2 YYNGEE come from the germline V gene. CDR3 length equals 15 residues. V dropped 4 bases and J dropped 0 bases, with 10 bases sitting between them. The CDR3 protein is CASSKRGTTNEKLFF. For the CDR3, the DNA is TGTGCCAGCAGCAAACGGGGGACAACTAATGAAAAACTGTTTTTT.

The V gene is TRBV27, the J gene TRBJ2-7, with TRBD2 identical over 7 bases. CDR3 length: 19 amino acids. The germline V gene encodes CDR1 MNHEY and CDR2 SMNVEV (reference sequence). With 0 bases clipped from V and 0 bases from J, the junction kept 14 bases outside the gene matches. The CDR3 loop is CASSLSQPIWGEGSYEQYF. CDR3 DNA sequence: TGTGCCAGCAGTTTATCACAACCTATCTGGGGGGAGGGCTCCTACGAGCAGTACTTC.